The rows below give T cell receptor beta chains drawn from one sample of a study of shared clonotypes between healthy human individuals. Some clones are missing from TCRdb's copy, which holds only in-frame ones; the method was immunoSEQ multiplex PCR. Among some 500,000 clones listed, roughly three quarters were seen once. Sequencing was performed on PBMCs. These receptors were obtained from a middle-aged woman in good health. Some clones in this sample may be carry-over from other donors' samples. Both conserved end residues are part of each CDR3. The D gene is left open where the match is weak. Clone size is stated in some rows and not others, as once, few, many or a class when expanded.

>NA|TRBV7-3|NA|TRBJ2-1
TGTGCCAGCAGCCCCCAGCCGATGTCCGATGAGCAGTTCTTC
CASSPQPMSDEQFF
>NA|TRBV6-5|TRBD2|TRBJ2-3
TGTGCCAGCAGCCGACTAGCGGGACGGACAGATACGCAGTATTTT
CASSRLAGRTDTQYF
>once|TRBV7-3|NA|TRBJ2-2
TGTGCCAGCAGCTCAAGCAGCACCGGGGAGCTGTTTTTT
CASSSSSTGELFF
>NA|TRBV9|NA|TRBJ1-1
TGTGCCAGCAGCGTAGAGGGGGGAAGCACTGAAGCTTTCTTT
CASSVEGGSTEAFF
>NA|TRBV5-1|TRBD2|TRBJ2-5
TGCGCCAGCAGCTTTTTAGCGGGACGAACATACCAAGAGACCCAGTACTTC
CASSFLAGRTYQETQYF
>NA|TRBV4-3|NA|TRBJ1-2
TGCGCCAGCAGCCAAGATCGTCGTCTCTTGCGGTATGGCTACACCTTC
CASSQDRRLLRYGYTF
>NA|TRBV5-1|TRBD2|TRBJ2-2
TGCGCCAGCAGGCGGGAGGGACCGAACACCGGGGAGCTGTTTTTT
CASRREGPNTGELFF
>NA|TRBV5-4|TRBD2|TRBJ2-7
TGTGCCAGCAGCCGGGGTGCGGGGACTAGCGGGAGTTGGAGCAACGAGCAGTACTTC
CASSRGAGTSGSWSNEQYF
>NA|TRBV4-2|TRBD2|TRBJ2-3
TGTGCCAGCAGCCAAGAGGGCTTAGCGGGAGGGCTGGCAGATACGCAGTATTTT
CASSQEGLAGGLADTQYF
>NA|TRBV30|NA|TRBJ2-3
TGTGCCTTCACCTGGGGAAAGGGCACAGATACGCAGTATTTT
CAFTWGKGTDTQYF
>NA|TRBV10-3|TRBD2|TRBJ2-7
TGTGCCATCAGTGACCCCGCTGGACTAGCTGGCGAGCAGTACTTC
CAISDPAGLAGEQYF
>few|TRBV9|NA|TRBJ2-1
TGTGCCAGCAGCGTAAAGTTAGCGCCGTACAATGAGCAGTTCTTC
CASSVKLAPYNEQFF
>NA|TRBV5-1|TRBD1|TRBJ1-4
TGCGCCAGCAGCCCGGGACAGCGTAATGAAAAACTGTTTTTT
CASSPGQRNEKLFF
>NA|TRBV6-4|TRBD1|TRBJ2-4
TGTGCCAGCAGCCTCTCGGAGGAAGGGGACAGGGGATCTGACATTCAGTACTTC
CASSLSEEGDRGSDIQYF
>once|TRBV27|NA|TRBJ2-7
TGTGCCAGCAGTTTCCGAAAGGGTTACGAGCAGTACTTC
CASSFRKGYEQYF
>many|TRBV5-1|TRBD1|TRBJ1-2
TGCGCCAGCAGCAGGGGACAGGATAACTATGGCTACACCTTC
CASSRGQDNYGYTF
>NA|TRBV5-1|TRBD1|TRBJ2-5
TGCGCCAGCAGCTTAGGGGGCTGGGAGACCCAGTACTTC
CASSLGGWETQYF
>NA|TRBV11-2|TRBD2|TRBJ2-3
TGTGCCAGCAGCCTTAGCGGGAGGTTTGGAGATACGCAGTATTTT
CASSLSGRFGDTQYF
>NA|TRBV6-1|NA|TRBJ1-5
TGTGCCCTCGGACAGTACAATCAGCCCCAGCATTTT
CALGQYNQPQHF
>NA|TRBV7-9|TRBD2|TRBJ2-7
TGTGCCAGCAGCTCGTCCGGGACTACCAGCTACGAGCAGTACTTC
CASSSSGTTSYEQYF
>NA|TRBV18|NA|TRBJ2-7
TGTGCCAGCTCACCACCTGGATTGCCTTACGAGCAGTACTTC
CASSPPGLPYEQYF
>NA|TRBV15|NA|TRBJ2-1
TGTGCCACCAGCAGAGATAGGTACAGCAATGAGCAGTTCTTC
CATSRDRYSNEQFF
>NA|TRBV30|NA|TRBJ1-2
TGTGCCTGGAGTTTGAGACGGATCTACGGCTACACCTTC
CAWSLRRIYGYTF
>NA|TRBV7-2|TRBD1|TRBJ2-3
TGTGCCAGCAGCTTACGACAGGGGACAACGCAGTATTTT
CASSLRQGTTQYF
>once|TRBV12-5|NA|TRBJ2-2
TGTGCTAGTGGTCCGGGGTACACCGGGGAGCTGTTTTTT
CASGPGYTGELFF
>NA|TRBV19|TRBD1|TRBJ1-1
TGTGCCAGTACCGGGACAGGGGGCTCAACTGAAGCTTTCTTT
CASTGTGGSTEAFF
>once|TRBV25-1|NA|TRBJ1-4
TGTGCCAGCAGTGAATACCGGATGCTTGGCGGGGAAAAACTGTTTTTT
CASSEYRMLGGEKLFF
>NA|TRBV25-1|NA|TRBJ2-2
TGTGCCAGCACTCCGAGCGGTTACACCGGGGAGCTGTTTTTT
CASTPSGYTGELFF
>NA|TRBV5-6|TRBD1|TRBJ2-7
TGTGCCAGCAGCTTCCCGGGACAGGGTAAAAGCTCCTACGAGCAGTACTTC
CASSFPGQGKSSYEQYF
>once|TRBV7-2|NA|TRBJ1-2
TGTGCCAGCAGCTTATTGAACCTAGGCTACACCTTC
CASSLLNLGYTF
>NA|TRBV28|TRBD2|TRBJ2-5
TGTGCCAGCAGTTTATTGACTAGCGGACAAGAGACCCAGTACTTC
CASSLLTSGQETQYF
>NA|TRBV6-1|NA|TRBJ1-1
TGTGCCAGCAGAGAACAGGAGATGAACACTGAAGCTTTCTTT
CASREQEMNTEAFF
>NA|TRBV27|NA|TRBJ2-2
TGTGCCAGCAGTTTTAGGGGCCCGAACACCGGGGAGCTGTTTTTT
CASSFRGPNTGELFF
>NA|TRBV30|NA|TRBJ2-3
TGTGCCTGGGGGGGACCCCGGCCAGATACGCAGTATTTT
CAWGGPRPDTQYF
>few|TRBV5-1|NA|TRBJ1-4
TGCGCCAGCAGCTGGAAGGGTCCGGATGAAAAACTGTTTTTT
CASSWKGPDEKLFF
>once|TRBV19|NA|TRBJ1-5
TGTGCCAGTAGGGAGACAGGTTATAGCAATCAGCCCCAGCATTTT
CASRETGYSNQPQHF
>NA|TRBV28|NA|TRBJ1-5
TGTGCCAGCGTATTACAAATCAATCAGCCCCAGCATTTT
CASVLQINQPQHF
>NA|TRBV5-4|NA|TRBJ2-3
TGTGCCAGCAGCCCTGACTTGTACTCCCGCACAGATACGCAGTATTTT
CASSPDLYSRTDTQYF
>NA|TRBV4-2|NA|TRBJ1-2
TGTGCCAGCAGCCAAGTTGGGAGCTATGGCTACACCTTC
CASSQVGSYGYTF
>NA|TRBV27|NA|TRBJ2-7
TGTGCCAGCAGTTTTGAGGGAGGAGCCTACGAGCAGTACTTC
CASSFEGGAYEQYF
>few|TRBV30|NA|TRBJ1-5
TGTGCCTGTTCCCTCGGGTCCACTGATCAGCCCCAGCATTTT
CACSLGSTDQPQHF
>NA|TRBV5-1|TRBD2|TRBJ2-7
TGCGCCAGCAGCACTAGCGGGAGTTATTCCTACGAGCAGTACTTC
CASSTSGSYSYEQYF
>NA|TRBV9|TRBD1|TRBJ2-7
TGTGCCAGCAGCGTTCAGGGGGCACGTGACGAGCAGTACTTC
CASSVQGARDEQYF
>NA|TRBV10-3|NA|TRBJ1-2
TGTGCCATCAGTGAAAGGCAGGGTTACGGGGAGGGCTACACCTTC
CAISERQGYGEGYTF
>NA|TRBV4-1|NA|TRBJ2-3
TGCGCCAGCAGCCGCCGAACAGAAGATACGCAGTATTTT
CASSRRTEDTQYF
>NA|TRBV7-8|TRBD2|TRBJ2-7
TGTGCCAGCAGCCAAGGACTAGCGGGGACCTACGAGCAGTACTTC
CASSQGLAGTYEQYF
>NA|TRBV2|NA|TRBJ1-4
TGTGCCAGCAGTGAAGCAGAGGCAGGGTACGAAAAACTGTTTTTT
CASSEAEAGYEKLFF
>few|TRBV7-2|NA|TRBJ1-1
TGTGCCAGCAGCTCCGACAGGAGACGTGAAGCTTTCTTT
CASSSDRRREAFF
>NA|TRBV6-6|NA|TRBJ1-3
TGTGCCAGCAGTTCCAGGGTCTCTGGAAACACCATATATTTT
CASSSRVSGNTIYF
>NA|TRBV19|NA|TRBJ2-2
TGTGCCAGTGAGACATTAAGAGCCGGGGAGCTGTTTTTT
CASETLRAGELFF
>NA|TRBV18|NA|TRBJ2-7
TGTGCCAGCTCACCGGGGGCTAGCGAAGAATACGAGCAGTACTTC
CASSPGASEEYEQYF